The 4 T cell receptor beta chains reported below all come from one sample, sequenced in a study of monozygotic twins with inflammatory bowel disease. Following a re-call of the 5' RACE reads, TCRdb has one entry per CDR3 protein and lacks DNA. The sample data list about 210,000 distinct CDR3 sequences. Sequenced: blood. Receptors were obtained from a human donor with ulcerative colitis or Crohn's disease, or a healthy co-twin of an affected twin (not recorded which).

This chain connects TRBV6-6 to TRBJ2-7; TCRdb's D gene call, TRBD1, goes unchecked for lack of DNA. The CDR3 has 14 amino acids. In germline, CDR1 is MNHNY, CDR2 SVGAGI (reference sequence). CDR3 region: CASSSRTPTYEQYF.

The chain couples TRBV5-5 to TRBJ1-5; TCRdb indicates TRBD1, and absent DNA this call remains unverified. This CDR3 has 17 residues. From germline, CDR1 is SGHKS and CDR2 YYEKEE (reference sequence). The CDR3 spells CASSLFATGFNNQPQHF. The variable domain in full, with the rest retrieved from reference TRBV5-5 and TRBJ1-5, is DAGVTQSPTHLIKTRGQQVTLRCSPISGHKSVSWYQQVLGQGPQFIFQYYEKEERGRGNFPDRFSARQFPNYSSELNVNALLLGDSALYLCASSLFATGFNNQPQHFGDGTRLSIL.

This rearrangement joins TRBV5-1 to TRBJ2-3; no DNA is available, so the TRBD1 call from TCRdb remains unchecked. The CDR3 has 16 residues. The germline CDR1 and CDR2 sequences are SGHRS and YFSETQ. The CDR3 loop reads CASSLALEIRADTQYF.

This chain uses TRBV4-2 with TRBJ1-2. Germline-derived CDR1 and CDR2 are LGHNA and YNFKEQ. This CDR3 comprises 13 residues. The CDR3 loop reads CASSREDVYGYTF.